One TCR beta chain is described in this entry. The record originates from a study of OX40 agonist ivuxolimab in advanced cancers. Germline V CDR1 and CDR2: SGHVS, FNYEAQ. The CDR3 sequence is 12 residues long. Trimming stripped 5 bases from V and 5 bases from J, with 9 bases between. Method: immunoSEQ multiplex PCR; TCRdb's copy keeps in-frame clones and lacks some. This sample yields 90,000 to 95,000 clones, of which less than 90% are seen a single time; 1.1% belongs to the top ten. The input for sequencing was CD4+ or CD8+ T cells sorted from blood, taken in a trial of the OX40 agonist ivuxolimab. The receptor comes from an adult with an advanced solid tumor such as melanoma, head and neck, liver or kidney cancer. V is TRBV7-6 and J is TRBJ1-2, with D uncertain. The CDR3 bases are TGTGCCAGCAGCGGGCCGAGGTATGGCTACACCTTC. It encodes CASSGPRYGYTF.